This is a list of T cell receptor beta chains from one sample in a study of a mutant IDH1 vaccine in newly diagnosed glioma. Profiled with immunoSEQ multiplex PCR; TCRdb holds only in-frame clones, not every one. The data show under 14,000 clones, about nine tenths seen once. Their target antigens are unknown. Sample: PBMCs, taken from a glioma patient whose treatment included an IDH1 peptide vaccine. Receptors were obtained from a woman aged 40 to 55 with glioma. Some clones in this sample may be carry-over from other donors' samples. Both conserved end residues are part of each CDR3. Each record gives: J gene, CDR3 length, clone size, V gene, D gene, CDR3 protein, CDR3 DNA. A D gene is named only where the DNA matches it firmly. Rows give clone size only sometimes, using once, few, many, or a class for an expanded clone.

TRBJ2-5 | 15 | - | TRBV7-8 | TRBD2 | CASSSRGSGMETQYF | TGTGCCAGCAGCTCCCGAGGTAGCGGGATGGAGACCCAGTACTTC
TRBJ2-1 | 13 | - | TRBV7-3 | - | CASSATADNEQFF | TGTGCCAGCAGCGCTACAGCAGACAATGAGCAGTTCTTC
TRBJ2-1 | 16 | - | TRBV29-1 | TRBD2 | CSVSSGGPSRYNEQFF | TGCAGCGTTTCCAGCGGGGGGCCCTCTAGGTACAATGAGCAGTTCTTC
TRBJ2-3 | 16 | once | TRBV9 | - | CASSPLVSGSGGTQYF | TGTGCCAGCAGCCCCCTTGTTTCGGGATCCGGAGGCACGCAGTATTTT
TRBJ2-2 | 16 | - | TRBV10-3 | TRBD1 | CAIGGQGAIGTGELFF | TGTGCCATAGGAGGACAGGGGGCCATCGGCACCGGGGAGCTGTTTTTT
TRBJ2-3 | 11 | few | TRBV5-1 | - | CASGETDTQYF | TGCGCCAGCGGCGAAACAGATACGCAGTATTTT
TRBJ1-3 | 15 | - | TRBV4-1 | TRBD1 | CASSQADRAGNTIYF | TGCGCCAGCAGCCAGGCGGACAGGGCTGGAAACACCATATATTTT
TRBJ2-2 | 13 | - | TRBV5-1 | - | CASSVGDTGELFF | TGCGCCAGCAGCGTGGGGGACACCGGGGAGCTGTTTTTT
TRBJ2-7 | 13 | - | TRBV27 | - | CASSLSQFYEQYF | TGTGCCAGCAGTCTAAGTCAGTTCTACGAGCAGTACTTC
TRBJ2-7 | 14 | - | TRBV2 | TRBD2 | CASSHASGRAAQYF | TGTGCCAGCAGTCATGCTAGCGGGAGGGCCGCGCAGTACTTC
TRBJ1-1 | 15 | - | TRBV5-1 | - | CASSWGGVANTEAFF | TGCGCCAGCAGCTGGGGCGGGGTTGCGAACACTGAAGCTTTCTTT
TRBJ1-2 | 13 | - | TRBV6-1 | - | CASSLSRNYGYTF | TGTGCCAGCAGCCTCTCCAGAAATTATGGCTACACCTTC
TRBJ2-3 | 13 | once | TRBV7-3 | - | CASSLRGSDTQYF | TGTGCCAGCAGCTTAAGGGGCTCAGATACGCAGTATTTT
TRBJ2-4 | 15 | - | TRBV6-5 | TRBD2 | CASSSGLAGKNIQYF | TGTGCCAGCAGTTCGGGACTAGCGGGAAAAAACATTCAGTACTTC
TRBJ1-1 | 16 | few | TRBV30 | - | CAWSGQTFPMNTEAFF | TGTGCCTGGAGTGGACAGACCTTTCCTATGAACACTGAAGCTTTCTTT
TRBJ2-3 | 12 | - | TRBV29-1 | - | CSVEIGQGRWYF | TGCAGCGTTGAAATAGGTCAGGGAAGATGGTATTTT
TRBJ2-7 | 16 | - | TRBV4-1 | - | CASSQGRGRGNHEQYF | TGCGCCAGCAGCCAAGGAAGGGGCAGGGGTAATCACGAGCAGTACTTC